These T cell receptor beta chains were read from a single sample in a study of cytotoxic CD8 clonotypes in ibrutinib-treated CLL. The data were produced by immunoSEQ multiplex PCR, yet TCRdb's version contains in-frame clones alone and is incomplete. The data contain some 150,000 clones, 77% of them singletons. The sample in question was PBMCs, obtained after 12 months of ibrutinib treatment. These receptors were collected from a human donor with chronic lymphocytic leukemia. Both conserved end residues are part of each CDR3. D genes are given only for firm matches. Clone size is shown for a subset of rows, as once, few, many or a class of expanded clone.

CDR3aa: CASSSFYEQYF; CDR3nt: TGTGCCAGCAGCTCCTTCTACGAGCAGTACTTC; abundance: -; d_gene: -; v_gene: TRBV7-2; j_gene: TRBJ2-7
CDR3aa: CASSLTDRSRELFF; CDR3nt: TGTGCCAGCAGTCTTACGGACAGGTCGCGGGAGCTGTTTTTT; abundance: -; d_gene: TRBD1; v_gene: TRBV5-5; j_gene: TRBJ2-2
CDR3aa: CASRAGVTEAFF; CDR3nt: TGTGCCAGCAGGGCGGGGGTCACTGAAGCTTTCTTT; abundance: -; d_gene: -; v_gene: TRBV7-8; j_gene: TRBJ1-1
CDR3aa: CASSLKDYNYNEQFF; CDR3nt: TGTGCCAGCAGCTTAAAGGACTACAACTACAATGAGCAGTTCTTC; abundance: -; d_gene: -; v_gene: TRBV7-9; j_gene: TRBJ2-1
CDR3aa: CASSQRRGGAFF; CDR3nt: TGTGCCAGCAGCCAAAGGAGGGGAGGGGCTTTCTTT; abundance: -; d_gene: -; v_gene: TRBV14; j_gene: TRBJ1-1
CDR3aa: CASSFSRELFF; CDR3nt: TGTGCCAGCAGTTTTTCCCGGGAGCTGTTTTTT; abundance: few; d_gene: -; v_gene: TRBV28; j_gene: TRBJ2-2
CDR3aa: CASSNPGLPFEQYF; CDR3nt: TGTGCCAGTAGTAACCCGGGACTCCCATTTGAGCAGTATTTT; abundance: -; d_gene: -; v_gene: TRBV19; j_gene: TRBJ2-3
CDR3aa: CASSQGQGNIQYF; CDR3nt: TGTGCCAGCTCGCAGGGACAGGGAAACATTCAGTACTTC; abundance: -; d_gene: TRBD1; v_gene: TRBV18; j_gene: TRBJ2-4
CDR3aa: CASSVHRVVGETQYF; CDR3nt: TGCGCCAGCAGTGTCCACAGGGTTGTTGGAGAGACCCAGTACTTC; abundance: few; d_gene: -; v_gene: TRBV4-3; j_gene: TRBJ2-5
CDR3aa: CASSFGGAGYTEQFF; CDR3nt: TGTGCCAGCAGTTTCGGGGGGGCAGGTTATACCGAGCAGTTCTTC; abundance: few; d_gene: TRBD2; v_gene: TRBV28; j_gene: TRBJ2-1
CDR3aa: CASSVPGGVEAEQYF; CDR3nt: TGTGCCAGCAGTGTCCCGGGGGGGGTAGAGGCCGAGCAGTACTTC; abundance: -; d_gene: TRBD2; v_gene: TRBV2; j_gene: TRBJ2-7
CDR3aa: CSVTGTGGSGQPQHF; CDR3nt: TGCAGCGTGACCGGGACAGGGGGCTCAGGGCAGCCCCAGCATTTT; abundance: few; d_gene: TRBD1; v_gene: TRBV29-1; j_gene: TRBJ1-5
CDR3aa: CASTTNEGDYGYTF; CDR3nt: TGTGCCAGCACTACAAACGAGGGAGACTATGGCTACACCTTC; abundance: -; d_gene: -; v_gene: TRBV6-5; j_gene: TRBJ1-2
CDR3aa: CASSLSGFRDRDPAFF; CDR3nt: TGTGCCAGCAGCTTAAGTGGGTTCCGGGACAGGGATCCAGCTTTCTTT; abundance: -; d_gene: TRBD1; v_gene: TRBV7-3; j_gene: TRBJ1-1
CDR3aa: CSVDEWADTQYF; CDR3nt: TGCAGCGTTGATGAGTGGGCAGATACGCAGTATTTT; abundance: -; d_gene: -; v_gene: TRBV29-1; j_gene: TRBJ2-3
CDR3aa: CASSFSGGARNIQYF; CDR3nt: TGTGCCAGCAGTTTCTCGGGGGGGGCCAGGAACATTCAGTACTTC; abundance: -; d_gene: TRBD2; v_gene: TRBV28; j_gene: TRBJ2-4
CDR3aa: CASSGGSGSTDTQYF; CDR3nt: TGTGCCAGCAGCGGGGGGTCAGGGAGTACAGATACGCAGTATTTT; abundance: -; d_gene: -; v_gene: TRBV5-6; j_gene: TRBJ2-3
CDR3aa: CASTLRAGGFGSPLHF; CDR3nt: TGTGCCAGCACCCTTAGGGCGGGGGGGTTCGGATCACCCCTCCACTTT; abundance: -; d_gene: -; v_gene: TRBV7-2; j_gene: TRBJ1-6
CDR3aa: CASSKKVRGRLSPCQPQHF; CDR3nt: TGTGCCAGCAGCAAAAAGGTCCGGGGGCGCCTCTCCCCGTGTCAGCCCCAGCATTTT; abundance: -; d_gene: -; v_gene: TRBV21-1; j_gene: TRBJ1-5
CDR3aa: CASSPVRPGITDTQYF; CDR3nt: TGCGCCAGCAGCCCAGTCCGCCCAGGGATCACAGATACGCAGTATTTT; abundance: -; d_gene: -; v_gene: TRBV5-1; j_gene: TRBJ2-3
CDR3aa: CASSVLGTTGSYEQYF; CDR3nt: TGTGCCAGCAGCGTACTCGGGACCACCGGGTCCTACGAGCAGTACTTC; abundance: -; d_gene: -; v_gene: TRBV5-6; j_gene: TRBJ2-7
CDR3aa: CASSFYTGELFF; CDR3nt: TGTGCCAGCAGCTTCTACACCGGGGAGCTGTTTTTT; abundance: few; d_gene: -; v_gene: TRBV7-5; j_gene: TRBJ2-2
CDR3aa: CASSLTGTGNNEQFF; CDR3nt: TGTGCCAGCAGCCTAACCGGGACAGGCAACAATGAGCAGTTCTTC; abundance: once; d_gene: TRBD1; v_gene: TRBV4-2; j_gene: TRBJ2-1
CDR3aa: CASSAGMGTEAFF; CDR3nt: TGTGCCAGCAGCGCCGGGATGGGCACTGAAGCTTTCTTT; abundance: -; d_gene: -; v_gene: TRBV5-6; j_gene: TRBJ1-1
CDR3aa: CSVVFSLHTDTQYF; CDR3nt: TGCAGCGTTGTCTTTTCTCTCCACACAGATACGCAGTATTTT; abundance: -; d_gene: -; v_gene: TRBV29-1; j_gene: TRBJ2-3
CDR3aa: CASSQEGAGNQPQHF; CDR3nt: TGTGCCAGCAGCCAAGAGGGGGCAGGGAATCAGCCCCAGCATTTT; abundance: -; d_gene: -; v_gene: TRBV4-2; j_gene: TRBJ1-5
CDR3aa: CASKRAGYEQYF; CDR3nt: TGTGCCAGCAAAAGGGCCGGCTACGAGCAGTACTTC; abundance: -; d_gene: -; v_gene: TRBV28; j_gene: TRBJ2-7
CDR3aa: CASSISQGNYGYTF; CDR3nt: TGTGCCAGTAGTATCAGCCAGGGTAACTATGGCTACACCTTC; abundance: -; d_gene: -; v_gene: TRBV19; j_gene: TRBJ1-2
CDR3aa: CASSSSINYGYTF; CDR3nt: TGTGCCAGCAGTTCATCGATCAACTATGGCTACACCTTC; abundance: -; d_gene: -; v_gene: TRBV28; j_gene: TRBJ1-2
CDR3aa: CASSLGVRAYSPLHF; CDR3nt: TGTGCCAGCAGCTTAGGTGTCCGAGCCTATTCACCCCTCCACTTT; abundance: many; d_gene: -; v_gene: TRBV5-6; j_gene: TRBJ1-6
CDR3aa: CAWGDRANEKLFF; CDR3nt: TGTGCCTGGGGGGACAGGGCTAATGAAAAACTGTTTTTT; abundance: -; d_gene: TRBD1; v_gene: TRBV30; j_gene: TRBJ1-4
CDR3aa: CASSPRREYMAGDNEQFF; CDR3nt: TGTGCCAGCAGCCCGAGACGGGAGTATATGGCGGGGGACAATGAGCAGTTCTTC; abundance: few; d_gene: TRBD2; v_gene: TRBV11-3; j_gene: TRBJ2-1
CDR3aa: CASSPLGGSGNTIYF; CDR3nt: TGTGCCAGCAGCCCCCTTGGAGGGTCTGGAAACACCATATATTTT; abundance: few; d_gene: -; v_gene: TRBV7-2; j_gene: TRBJ1-3
CDR3aa: CAWSDEGGSSNQPQHF; CDR3nt: TGTGCCTGGAGTGACGAGGGAGGGTCTAGCAATCAGCCCCAGCATTTT; abundance: -; d_gene: -; v_gene: TRBV30; j_gene: TRBJ1-5
CDR3aa: CASSDPHAGPYEQYF; CDR3nt: TGTGCCAGCAGTGACCCACACGCGGGCCCCTACGAGCAGTACTTC; abundance: once; d_gene: -; v_gene: TRBV6-1; j_gene: TRBJ2-7
CDR3aa: CASSFGPATGEETQYF; CDR3nt: TGTGCCAGCAGTTTCGGACCGGCGACGGGAGAAGAGACCCAGTACTTC; abundance: -; d_gene: -; v_gene: TRBV27; j_gene: TRBJ2-5